This entry describes one TCR beta chain. Antigen specificity is unknown. This sample stems from a study of cytomegalovirus exposure and HLA in healthy donors. The study's findings and limits: Clonal expansion, a later analysis showed, was greater in HLA-associated TCR beta chains than in equally common others.

Use of 60 Vbeta and 13 Jbeta primers characterized the PCR. Generated by immunoSEQ multiplex PCR, the TCRdb table keeps only in-frame clones and is missing some. The profile covers about 84,000 clones, with around four fifths appearing a single time and around 2.6% taken by the ten largest. The V end lost 2 bases, the J end lost 1 base, and 9 bases lay between the germline ends. The CDR3 has 15 amino acids. The germline V gene encodes CDR1 KGHSH and CDR2 LQKENI. The receptor was derived from a male donor in good health and CMV-seropositive. The chain joins TRBV18 to TRBJ1-5; no definite D call. Sequencing used PBMCs. This CDR3 reads CASSPRSGSNQPQHF. For the CDR3, the DNA is TGTGCCAGCTCACCAAGGAGCGGCAGCAATCAGCCCCAGCATTTT.